This T cell receptor beta chain was retrieved from a study of metastatic and nonmetastatic thyroid tumors. Study details: A comparison of repertoires was made across blood and tumor or nodule tissue from malignant and benign thyroid patients.

Per the original data handling: Building a distant-metastasis classifier for papillary thyroid cancer drew on CDR3 differences across clinicopathological groups. TCRdb ran MiXCR on the PCR reads. These V and J calls originate from TCRdb's pipeline instead of the authors' own analysis. The repertoire has about 62,000 clones, 4% to 5% of them found once; the top ten carry about 22%. The germline V gene encodes CDR1 SGHDT and CDR2 YYEEEE. This CDR3 has 16 residues. On this clone itself: Its cognate antigen is unknown. An end of the junction differs from the germline gene, which may be a read error.

Every patient underwent thyroid surgery untreated. Findings and limits, study-wide: Within blood and tumor, benign nodules reportedly had significantly lower TCR beta diversity than malignant thyroid tumors did.

Sequenced material: blood. The rearrangement uses TRBV5-6 and TRBJ2-6; a possible D gene is TRBD1 (5 bases). The sequence came from a female donor with papillary thyroid cancer or a benign thyroid nodule (not recorded which). Some clones in this sample may be carry-over from other donors' samples. For the CDR3, the DNA is TGTGCCAGCAGCTTGGGCACAGTCTCTGGGGCCAACATCCTGACTTTC. It translates to CASSLGTVSGANILTF.